The next 14 T cell receptor beta chains were all read from a single sample in a study of T cells in Graves' hyperthyroidism and ophthalmopathy. The CDR3 regions of TCR beta were amplified from RNA transcripts. TCR CDR3 underwent first-round RT-PCR with the HTBI primer set. TCRdb itself ran the multiplex PCR reads through MiXCR, one entry per CDR3 protein. Here the sample spans about 640,000 distinct CDR3 sequences, about 45% being singletons. Sequenced material: peripheral blood or thyroid tissue (not recorded which). All receptors come from an adult man with Graves' disease, either hyperthyroidism or ophthalmopathy (not recorded which).

The chain employs TRBV11-2 and TRBJ2-5; the match to TRBD2 covers 12 bases. The CDR3 length is 17 residues. The germline gives CDR1 SGHAT, CDR2 FQNNGV. With 5 bases clipped from V and 5 bases from J, the junction kept 12 bases outside the gene matches. The CDR3 DNA is TGTGCCAGCAGCGCTGGGAAGACTAGCGGGAGTATGGAGACCCAGTACTTC. Protein sequence: CASSAGKTSGSMETQYF.

This clonotype was picked up many times. V gene TRBV7-8 combines with J gene TRBJ1-6; 7 bases match TRBD1. Germline CDR1 reads SGHVS; CDR2 reads FQNEAQ. The CDR3 totals 15 residues. V was clipped by 1 base and J by 7 bases; unmatched bases: 4. For the CDR3, the DNA is TGTGCCAGCAGCTTAGTTGCACAGGGGAATTCACCCCTCCACTTT. It codes for CASSLVAQGNSPLHF.

At least ten counts were recorded for this clonotype. The rearrangement uses TRBV20-1 and TRBJ2-7; D remains ambiguous. The CDR3 sequence is 11 residues long. V was shortened by 4 bases and J by 3 bases, with 7 bases between the two germline ends. Germline assignment: CDR1 DFQATT and CDR2 SNEGSKA (reference sequence). CDR3 residues: CSANEDYEQYF. The CDR3 DNA follows: TGCAGTGCTAACGAAGACTACGAGCAGTACTTC.

This clonotype has just a few counts. The CDR3 region has the DNA TGCGCCAGCAGCCCCCACAGGGATGAGACCCAGTACTTC. Protein sequence: CASSPHRDETQYF. The V and J genes are TRBV5-1 and TRBJ2-5; D is possibly TRBD1 (6 bases). The germline gives CDR1 SGHRS, CDR2 YFSETQ. V lost 4 bases to trimming and J lost 5 bases, with 12 bases between them. The CDR3 spans 13 residues.

This clonotype was detected a few times. The J gene is TRBJ2-5, the V gene TRBV7-9; tentative D call: TRBD2 (5 bases). Trimming removed 1 base from V and 11 bases from J, with 11 bases in between. The CDR3 has 12 residues. Germline CDR1 reads SEHNR; CDR2 reads FQNEAQ (reference sequence). CDR3 sequence reads: CASSLEGSLQYF. The DNA for the CDR3 is TGTGCCAGCAGCTTAGAAGGGAGCCTTCAGTACTTC.

This clonotype was picked up many times. The gene calls are TRBV7-9 and TRBJ1-1, with TRBD1 as a possible D gene (6 bases). This CDR3 has 15 residues. With 2 bases removed from V and 0 bases from J, the gap between germline ends came to 10 bases. CDR1 and CDR2 (germline): SEHNR, FQNEAQ (reference sequence). The CDR3 DNA follows: TGTGCCAGCAGCTTAATGGACAGCCTGAACACTGAAGCTTTCTTT. Translated: CASSLMDSLNTEAFF.

The chain has TRBV7-9 and TRBJ2-5; possibly TRBD2 for D (7 bases). V was trimmed by 3 bases and J by 5 bases, leaving 16 bases between them. The CDR3 is 15 residues long. The germline gives CDR1 SEHNR, CDR2 FQNEAQ (reference sequence). The CDR3 DNA reads TGTGCCAGCAGCTTTGTGGGGGGGCGCGGGGAGACCCAGTACTTC. Translated: CASSFVGGRGETQYF. Full variable domain (remainder filled in from reference TRBV7-9 and TRBJ2-5): DTGVSQNPRHKITKRGQNVTFRCDPISEHNRLYWYRQTLGQGPEFLTYFQNEAQLEKSRLLSDRFSAERPKGSFSTLEIQRTEQGDSAMYLCASSFVGGRGETQYFGPGTRLLVL.

The J gene is TRBJ1-6, the V gene TRBV7-2, with a tentative D call TRBD1 (5 bases). Germline loops: CDR1 SGHTA, CDR2 FQGNSA. Trimming removed 5 bases at V and 5 bases at J, with 16 bases between. There are 16 residues in the CDR3. Here the CDR3 DNA reads TGTGCCAGCAGCCTCCGTGGCAGGGCGGATAATTCACCCCTCCACTTT. It translates to CASSLRGRADNSPLHF.

V and J are TRBV7-7 and TRBJ2-2; 7 nucleotides align to TRBD1. The CDR3 sequence is 16 residues long. The germline gives CDR1 SSHAT, CDR2 FNYEAQ (reference sequence). V trimming: 5 bases; J trimming: 4 bases; junction bases outside the gene matches: 10. This chain's CDR3 is CASSPRVGQPTGELFF. Here the CDR3 DNA reads TGTGCCAGCAGCCCCCGTGTGGGACAGCCCACCGGGGAGCTGTTTTTT.

The sample holds a few counts of this clonotype. The chain combines TRBV7-9 with TRBJ1-1, with TRBD1 as a possible D gene (5 bases). Germline V lookup: CDR1 SEHNR, CDR2 FQNEAQ (reference sequence). The CDR3 has 15 residues. V gave up 5 bases and J gave up 11 bases, with 24 bases separating them. CDR3 nucleotides: TGTGCCAGCAGCCAACACCCTGGGACGGTCCTCGAGGCTTTCTTT. This gives the protein CASSQHPGTVLEAFF.

The V gene is TRBV20-1, the J gene TRBJ2-7; 10 bases map to TRBD1. Trimming removed 5 bases from V and 3 bases from J; junction bases left unmatched: 7. CDR1 DFQATT and CDR2 SNEGSKA come from the germline V gene (reference sequence). The CDR3 covers 14 residues. This CDR3 reads CSAGGDRGVYEQYF. CDR3 coding DNA: TGCAGTGCTGGAGGGGACAGGGGCGTCTACGAGCAGTACTTC.

The chain uses TRBV29-1 and TRBJ1-4; a possible D gene is TRBD1 (5 bases). The CDR3 sequence is 13 residues long. CDR1 is SQVTM, CDR2 ANQGSEA, per germline. Between the trimmed V and J ends, which lost 5 bases and 4 bases, there was a span of 11 bases. In DNA form, the CDR3 reads TGCAGCGTTCCCGGGGACTTTAATGAAAAACTGTTTTTT. Translation: CSVPGDFNEKLFF. The variable domain in full, with the rest retrieved from reference TRBV29-1 and TRBJ1-4, is SAVISQKPSRDICQRGTSLTIQCQVDSQVTMMFWYRQQPGQSLTLIATANQGSEATYESGFVIDKFPISRPNLTFSTLTVSNMSPEDSSIYLCSVPGDFNEKLFFGSGTQLSVL.

The chain is built from TRBV20-1 and TRBJ2-7; 9 nucleotides line up with TRBD1. Germline V gene data show CDR1 as DFQATT and CDR2 as SNEGSKA (reference sequence). This CDR3 spans 15 amino acids. Losses at the gene ends were 1 base for V and 3 bases for J; bases not matched to a gene: 7. The chain's CDR3 is CSARATTGGFYEQYF. For the CDR3, the DNA is TGCAGTGCTAGAGCCACAACAGGGGGCTTCTACGAGCAGTACTTC.

This chain uses TRBV20-1 with TRBJ2-7; D may be TRBD2 (5 bases). CDR3 size: 16 residues. With 1 base removed from V and 4 bases from J, the gap between germline ends came to 20 bases. CDR1 DFQATT and CDR2 SNEGSKA come from the germline V gene (reference sequence). CDR3 in amino acids: CSARARTGLRTYEQYF. CDR3 sequence (DNA): TGCAGTGCTAGAGCTCGGACCGGGCTGCGGACTTACGAGCAGTACTTC.